These 9 T cell receptor beta chains were sequenced from one sample in a study of blood T cell repertoires in COVID-19 (dated by TCRdb to about 2020). Library creation used the immunoSEQ multiplex PCR assay. Sourced from immuneACCESS, this table was stored by TCRdb with only in-frame sequences that have V and J called. A share of the clones is absent; for the studies checked, an unresolved V gene accounts for under half, and the remainder has no known explanation. This sample is represented by approximately 250,000 clones; about 87% of them were singletons. The ten largest clones capture around 7.8% of the sample. Sequencing input: peripheral blood. All receptors come from a human donor in a cohort sampled during active COVID-19.

V usage is TRBV3-1 (or the pseudogene TRBV3-2) and J usage is TRBJ1-6; 9 bases map to TRBD1. V trimming: 6 bases; J trimming: 9 bases; junction bases outside the gene matches: 9. CDR1 and CDR2 (germline): LGHDT, YNNKEL (reference sequence). The CDR3 totals 15 residues. CDR3 in DNA: TGTGCCAGCAGACCAAAGGACAGGGGATCTTCACCCCTCCACTTT. It yields the protein CASRPKDRGSSPLHF.

V gene TRBV3-1 (or the pseudogene TRBV3-2) combines with J gene TRBJ2-2; D might be TRBD2 (5 bases). This CDR3 has 15 residues. Trimming stripped 6 bases from V and 7 bases from J, with 18 bases between. Germline assignment: CDR1 LGHDT and CDR2 YNNKEL (reference sequence). The CDR3 coding sequence is TGTGCCAGCAGGGGGATGTGGGGAGTGGACGGGGAGCTGTTTTTT. Its protein product is CASRGMWGVDGELFF.

V and J are TRBV3-1 (or the pseudogene TRBV3-2) and TRBJ2-2, with no clear D. V lost 2 bases and J 7 bases, leaving 8 bases between the germline ends. The CDR3 is made up of 13 amino acids. CDR1 and CDR2 from the germline V gene are LGHDT and YNNKEL (reference sequence). This chain's CDR3 is CASSQRLGGELFF. DNA of the CDR3: TGTGCCAGCAGCCAACGACTCGGCGGGGAGCTGTTTTTT.

The rearrangement joins TRBV7-2 to TRBJ2-5; no reliable D call. With 5 bases removed from V and 1 base from J, the gap between germline ends came to 26 bases. Germline CDR1 reads SGHTA; CDR2 reads FQGNSA. This CDR3 comprises 19 residues. The CDR3 nucleotides read TGTGCCAGCAGCCCTCGTTATGGGCCCGGTGGGTTGGTCCAAGAGACCCAGTACTTC. Protein sequence: CASSPRYGPGGLVQETQYF.

The genes are TRBV7-2 and TRBJ2-3, with 10 positions matching TRBD2. Trimming removed 4 bases from V and 4 bases from J; junction bases left unmatched: 5. The CDR3 covers 15 residues. The germline gives CDR1 SGHTA, CDR2 FQGNSA. The chain's CDR3 is CASSSKRGGPDTQYF. As DNA, the CDR3 is TGTGCCAGCAGCTCTAAGCGGGGGGGCCCAGATACGCAGTATTTT.

In its sample, this clone was seen a few times. This rearrangement joins TRBV9 to TRBJ2-1; 11 bases line up with TRBD2. The germline gives CDR1 SGDLS, CDR2 YYNGEE. This CDR3 region has 16 residues. Trimming removed 2 bases from V and 6 bases from J; junction bases left unmatched: 7. The CDR3 nucleotides are TGTGCCAGCAGCGTTATGGGACTAGCGGCACTCAATGAGCAGTTCTTC. Its translation: CASSVMGLAALNEQFF.

This clone was picked up a small number of times. This sequence joins TRBV5-1 and TRBJ2-7; 11 positions match TRBD1. Trimming took 4 bases from V and 3 from J; bases not matched to a gene: 12. The CDR3 totals 17 residues. Looked up from germline, CDR1 is SGHRS and CDR2 is YFSETQ. CDR3 sequence reads: CASSRDRGFSGGYEQYF. The CDR3, as DNA: TGCGCCAGCAGCCGGGACAGGGGGTTCTCCGGGGGCTACGAGCAGTACTTC.

The V gene is TRBV11-2, the J gene TRBJ2-3; possible D gene TRBD2, 5 bases. The CDR3 is 15 residues long. V shed 5 bases and J shed 9 bases, with 21 bases lying between them. Germline V lookup: CDR1 SGHAT, CDR2 FQNNGV. CDR3 coding DNA: TGTGCCAGCAGCCCATCCGGGATAGGCGGTAGCACGCAGTATTTT. Encoded protein: CASSPSGIGGSTQYF.

The J gene is TRBJ2-7, the V gene TRBV10-3, with 9 bases that match TRBD1. V trimming: 6 bases; J trimming: 6 bases; junction bases outside the gene matches: 6. The CDR3 spans 13 residues. Germline loops: CDR1 ENHRY, CDR2 SYGVKD. CDR3 in amino acids: CAIRGTGFGEQYF. In DNA form, the CDR3 reads TGTGCCATCAGGGGGACAGGGTTCGGCGAGCAGTACTTC.